A selection of T cell receptor beta chains follows, all from one sample in a study of OX40 agonist ivuxolimab in advanced cancers. Here immunoSEQ multiplex PCR was the method, and the copy in TCRdb shows in-frame clones only, minus some. The repertoire holds approximately 30,000 clones, less than 90% seen once, with roughly 21% in the top ten. Sequences were derived from CD4+ or CD8+ T cells sorted from blood, sampled in a trial of the OX40 agonist ivuxolimab. Receptor source: an adult with an advanced solid tumor such as melanoma, head and neck, liver or kidney cancer. CDR3s include the opening cysteine and the closing phenylalanine or tryptophan. The D gene is left open where the match is weak. Rows may omit the clone size; those that give it use once, few, many or a size class.

len	abundance	v_gene	d_gene	j_gene	CDR3nt	CDR3aa
14	.	TRBV4-1	TRBD1	TRBJ1-5	TGCGCCAGCAGCCTGGACAGGGGGCGGCAGCCCCAGCATTTT	CASSLDRGRQPQHF
16	.	TRBV11-1	TRBD2	TRBJ2-2	TGTGCCAGCAGCTTAAGCTTTGGGGGGGTCACCGGGGAGCTGTTTTTT	CASSLSFGGVTGELFF
11	.	TRBV30	.	TRBJ1-2	TGTGCCTGGAGTGTACTGAATGGCTACACCTTC	CAWSVLNGYTF
13	once	TRBV5-6	.	TRBJ2-1	TGTGCCAGCACGGGACTGCCATACAATGAGCAGTTCTTC	CASTGLPYNEQFF
16	.	TRBV5-5	.	TRBJ1-2	TGTGCCAGCAGCCGGCGGGTTCCGGATTCTAACTATGGCTACACCTTC	CASSRRVPDSNYGYTF
15	.	TRBV28	.	TRBJ2-5	TGTGCCAGCAGTCCCGATAGGTGGAGGATCGAGACCCAGTACTTC	CASSPDRWRIETQYF
13	.	TRBV19	TRBD2	TRBJ2-7	TGTGCCAGTAAGACTAGCGGGGGAGGTGAGCAGTACTTC	CASKTSGGGEQYF
14	.	TRBV13	.	TRBJ2-7	TGTGCCAGCAGCCCAGCCGGGGTCCTCTACGAGCAGTACTTC	CASSPAGVLYEQYF
13	.	TRBV7-6	.	TRBJ2-7	TGTGCCAGCAGCTTAGGGGGGGCCAACGAGCAGTACTTC	CASSLGGANEQYF
17	.	TRBV27	TRBD2	TRBJ2-2	TGTGCCAGCAGCACATTTTTGGGCGGGGGGGCCGTCGGGGAGCTGTTTTTT	CASSTFLGGGAVGELFF
18	.	TRBV5-1	TRBD2	TRBJ2-1	TGCGCCAGCGCTCAGGCCTTAGCGGGATCAAGCTCCTACAATGAGCAGTTCTTC	CASAQALAGSSSYNEQFF